A selection of T cell receptor beta chains follows, all from one sample in a study of molecular identifiers for immune sequencing clone quantification. TCRdb independently ran MiXCR on the PCR reads; one entry per CDR3 protein. Of about 500,000 distinct CDR3 sequences detected, over 20% appear once; the ten largest clones hold 0.65% to 0.95%. Sequenced: naive CD8+ T cells from blood, with Jurkat cell RNA spiked in. The receptors were gathered from a human donor in good health. Some libraries in this study had Jurkat cell RNA spiked in. The CDR3 runs from the conserved cysteine through the conserved F or W. D genes are given only for firm matches. Expanded clones are given a class, and other clones once, few, many or no size at all.

j_call d_call clone_size v_call cdr3_nt cdr3_aa
TRBJ2-3 NA many TRBV7-7 TGTGCTAGCAGCTTTTTGGGGAAGGCAGATACGCAGTATTTT CASSFLGKADTQYF
TRBJ2-2 NA many TRBV10-1 TGCGCCAGCAACCTGGCGGGCACCGGGGAGCTGTTTTTT CASNLAGTGELFF
TRBJ1-1 NA NA TRBV5-1 TGCGCCAGCAGCTTGTGGGAGGGGGGGACTGAAGCTTTCTTT CASSLWEGGTEAFF
TRBJ1-6 TRBD1 few TRBV7-9 TGTGCCAGCAGCCCTCGACAGGGGGTCGGGGGGGCACCCCTCCACTTT CASSPRQGVGGAPLHF
TRBJ2-2 NA few TRBV5-1 TGCGCCAGCAGCTTCAGACAGGGAGGGGATACCGGGGAGCTGTTTTTT CASSFRQGGDTGELFF
TRBJ2-3 NA many TRBV7-2 TGTGCCATCGCGTCGGATAACACAGATACGCAGTATTTT CAIASDNTDTQYF
TRBJ2-5 NA NA TRBV4-3 TGCGCCAGCAGCCAAGCTCTCGTAGAGACCCAGTACTTC CASSQALVETQYF
TRBJ2-7 NA NA TRBV29-1 TGCAGCGTTGCAACCGGGATGAGTTACGAGCAGTACTTC CSVATGMSYEQYF
TRBJ2-7 NA many TRBV29-1 TGCAGCGTTGAAGATCGCCCAGGACAGACTTACGAGCAGTACTTC CSVEDRPGQTYEQYF
TRBJ2-1 NA NA TRBV6-5 TGTGCCAGCAGTTATGTTGCGGGACAATACAATGAGCAGTTCTTC CASSYVAGQYNEQFF
TRBJ2-7 NA many TRBV9 TGTGCCAGCAGCGAAAGAGGACAGACCTACGAGCAGTACTTC CASSERGQTYEQYF
TRBJ2-5 TRBD1 NA TRBV19 TGTGCCAGTATGGGGACAGCGGACCAAGAGACCCAGTACTTC CASMGTADQETQYF
TRBJ1-1 TRBD1 NA TRBV30 TGTGCCTGGGGGCACAGCCGTCGGGGGACCAGGGGGACTGAAGCTTTCTTT CAWGHSRRGTRGTEAFF
TRBJ2-3 NA few TRBV6-2/TRBV6-3 TGTGCCAGCAGTTACTCAACCCGGGACCCCAACCCTAGCACAGATACGCAGTATTTT CASSYSTRDPNPSTDTQYF
TRBJ2-1 TRBD2 few TRBV9 TGTGCCAGCAGCGGATCTGCCGGCGGGAGCTGGGGTGAGCAGTTCTTC CASSGSAGGSWGEQFF
TRBJ2-7 NA few TRBV27 TGTGCCAGCAGTCCCCGCGCAGGGAGCGCGGGGTACTACGAGCAGTACTTC CASSPRAGSAGYYEQYF
TRBJ2-1 NA NA TRBV5-6 TGTGCCAGCAGCTTTGATCTACTAGACTACAATGAGCAGTTCTTC CASSFDLLDYNEQFF
TRBJ2-7 TRBD2 few TRBV9 TGTGCCAGCAGCGAGGGACTAACCGTACCCTACGAGCAGTACTTC CASSEGLTVPYEQYF
TRBJ2-1 TRBD1 many TRBV27 TGTGCCAGCAGTCACCTACAGGGGCCCGCAGGTGAGCAGTTCTTC CASSHLQGPAGEQFF
TRBJ2-1 NA many TRBV6-5 TGTGCCAGCAGTTACTCTGGACAATACAATGAGCAGTTCTTC CASSYSGQYNEQFF
TRBJ2-1 NA few TRBV28 TGTGCCAGCAGTTTACGGGGTCTACTCAATGAGCAGTTCTTC CASSLRGLLNEQFF
TRBJ1-2 NA NA TRBV11-2 TGTGCCAGCAGCTTAGAAGCAGGACCCAACTATGGCTACACCTTC CASSLEAGPNYGYTF
TRBJ2-3 NA NA TRBV5-8 TGTGCCAGCAGCGTAGCGGAAACTAGCACAGATACGCAGTATTTT CASSVAETSTDTQYF
TRBJ2-3 NA few TRBV4-3 TGCGCCAGCAGCCAAGAACCGGGACTCGCCACAGATACGCAGTATTTT CASSQEPGLATDTQYF